This passage covers 8 T cell receptor beta chains from one sample sequenced in a study of cytomegalovirus exposure and HLA in healthy donors. Researchers ran the PCR with 60 Vbeta and 13 Jbeta primers. TCRdb keeps only in-frame clones here, not all; method: immunoSEQ multiplex PCR. The table includes over 75,000 clones, less than 85% detected once. Sequenced sample: PBMCs. The receptors come from a woman aged 50 to 60 in good health and CMV-seronegative.

The genes are TRBV30 and TRBJ1-6; possible D gene TRBD1, 6 bases. CDR3 length: 15 amino acids. V lost 0 bases and J lost 7, with 13 bases in between. Germline values: CDR1 GTSNPN, CDR2 SVGIG (reference sequence). The CDR3 sequence is CAWSVVGQGNSPLHF. The CDR3 nucleotides read TGTGCCTGGAGTGTAGTAGGCCAGGGGAATTCACCCCTCCACTTT.

CDR3 DNA: TGTGCCAGCAGCCTCCGACAGTTTCCATTCCAACTAGCGGGGGGGCCAGTTCAAGAAGAGACCCAGTACTTC. Its translation: CASSLRQFPFQLAGGPVQEETQYF. The chain recombines TRBV4-2 with TRBJ2-5; 13 bases match TRBD2. This CDR3 spans 24 amino acids. Germline V gives CDR1 LGHNA, CDR2 YNFKEQ. V lost 4 bases and J lost 3; bases outside the gene matches: 29.

A few counts support this clone. The chain uses TRBV7-2 and TRBJ2-7, with no clear D. Germline CDR1 reads SGHTA; CDR2 reads FQGNSA. V was pared by 6 bases and J by 1 base, with 13 bases between. This CDR3 has 14 residues. The CDR3, as DNA: TGTGCCAGCAGTCCGACACACCGATCCTACGAGCAGTACGTC. This gives the protein CASSPTHRSYEQYV.

This clone was seen only once. J is TRBJ2-1 and V is TRBV7-2, with D hard to call. This CDR3 comprises 15 residues. Germline V CDR1 and CDR2: SGHTA, FQGNSA. Trimming shortened V by 1 base and J by 0 bases, and 7 bases separated the two germline ends. CDR3 nucleotides: TGTGCCAGCAGCTTAGTTAGGAGCTCCTACAATGAGCAGTTCTTC. Protein sequence: CASSLVRSSYNEQFF.

This clone was recorded a few times. The chain couples TRBV28 to TRBJ1-2; TRBD1 matches at 7 bases. Germline values: CDR1 MDHEN, CDR2 SYDVKM. Unmatched junction bases numbered 7, after V lost 6 bases and J lost 6 bases. The CDR3 is 13 residues long. The CDR3 nucleotides are TGTGCCAGCAGGCCGACAGGGAGAGATGGCTACACCTTC. As protein: CASRPTGRDGYTF.

This clone occurred once. The CDR3 nucleotides are TGTGCCAGCAGCTTGGATCGGGGGGCGAGCAATCAGCCCCAGCATTTT. Protein product: CASSLDRGASNQPQHF. The chain is built from TRBV5-5 and TRBJ1-5, with D tentatively TRBD1 (6 bases). The germline gives CDR1 SGHKS, CDR2 YYEKEE (reference sequence). V was pared by 0 bases and J by 1 base, with 11 bases between. The CDR3 has 16 residues.

The chain is built from TRBV5-1 and TRBJ1-1; D possibly corresponds to TRBD1 (6 bases). The CDR3 consists of 13 residues. Deletions cut 0 bases from V and 4 bases from J, with 7 bases between. Per germline, CDR1 SGHRS and CDR2 YFSETQ. The CDR3, as DNA: TGCGCCAGCAGCTTGGGGGGGCCCACTGAAGCTTTCTTT. Translated: CASSLGGPTEAFF. Looking up the rest from reference TRBV5-1 and TRBJ1-1 gives the full variable domain: KAGVTQTPRYLIKTRGQQVTLSCSPISGHRSVSWYQQTPGQGLQFLFEYFSETQRNKGNFPGRFSGRQFSNSRSEMNVSTLELGDSALYLCASSLGGPTEAFFGQGTRLTVV.

The chain joins TRBV2 to TRBJ2-1; no definite D call. The CDR3 length is 15 residues. V lost 6 bases to trimming and J lost 0 bases, with 12 bases between them. Germline V lookup: CDR1 SNHLY, CDR2 FYNNEI. The CDR3 here is CASSPEASSYNEQFF. The CDR3 region has the DNA TGTGCCAGCAGCCCTGAGGCAAGCTCCTACAATGAGCAGTTCTTC. Full variable domain (missing parts from reference TRBV2 and TRBJ2-1): EPEVTQTPSHQVTQMGQEVILRCVPISNHLYFYWYRQILGQKVEFLVSFYNNEISEKSEIFDDQFSVERPDGSNFTLKIRSTKLEDSAMYFCASSPEASSYNEQFFGPGTRLTVL.